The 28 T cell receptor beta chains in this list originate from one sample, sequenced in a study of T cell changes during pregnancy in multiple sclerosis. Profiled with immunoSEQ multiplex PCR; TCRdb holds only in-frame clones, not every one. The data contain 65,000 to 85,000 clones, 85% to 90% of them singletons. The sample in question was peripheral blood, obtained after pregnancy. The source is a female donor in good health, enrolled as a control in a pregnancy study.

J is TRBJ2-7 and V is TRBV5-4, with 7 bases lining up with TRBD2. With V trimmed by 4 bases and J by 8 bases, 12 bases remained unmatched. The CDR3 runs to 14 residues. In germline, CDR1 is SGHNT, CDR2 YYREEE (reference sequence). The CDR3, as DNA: TGTGCCAGCAGCCCAGACAGCGGGGCTTGGAAGCAGTACTTC. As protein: CASSPDSGAWKQYF.

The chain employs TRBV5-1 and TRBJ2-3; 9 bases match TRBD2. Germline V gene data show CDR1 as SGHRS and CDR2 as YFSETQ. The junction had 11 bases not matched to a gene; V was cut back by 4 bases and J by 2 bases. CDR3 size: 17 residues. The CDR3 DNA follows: TGCGCCAGCAGCAAAGCCGTGAGCGGGGGGCTCACAGATACGCAGTATTTT. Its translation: CASSKAVSGGLTDTQYF.

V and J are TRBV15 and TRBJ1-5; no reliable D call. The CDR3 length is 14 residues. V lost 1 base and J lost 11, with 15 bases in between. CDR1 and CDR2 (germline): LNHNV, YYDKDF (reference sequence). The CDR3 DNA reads TGTGCCACCAGCAGAGTTTTAGGGAGGGAGTCCCAGCATTTT. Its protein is CATSRVLGRESQHF.

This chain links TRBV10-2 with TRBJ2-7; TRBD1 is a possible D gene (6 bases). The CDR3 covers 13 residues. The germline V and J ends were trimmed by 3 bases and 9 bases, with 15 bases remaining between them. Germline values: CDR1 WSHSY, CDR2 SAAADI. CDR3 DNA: TGCGCCAGCAGTGAAGGGGCAGGGGTTTGGCAGTACTTC. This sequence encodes CASSEGAGVWQYF.

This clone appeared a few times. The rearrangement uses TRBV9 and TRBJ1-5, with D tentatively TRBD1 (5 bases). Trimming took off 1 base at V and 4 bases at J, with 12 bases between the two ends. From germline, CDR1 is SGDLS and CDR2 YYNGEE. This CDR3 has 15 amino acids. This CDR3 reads CASSVQGSWNQPQHF. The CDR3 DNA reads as TGTGCCAGCAGCGTACAGGGATCGTGGAATCAGCCCCAGCATTTT.

CDR3 nucleotides: TGCAGCGTTAATAGCGGAAGCTCCTACAATGAGCAGTTCTTC. It specifies CSVNSGSSYNEQFF. The J gene is TRBJ2-1, the V gene TRBV29-1; a weak D match, TRBD2 (6 bases). Trimming took 5 bases from V and 0 from J, leaving 11 bases between them. Germline loops: CDR1 SQVTM, CDR2 ANQGSEA. CDR3 size: 14 residues.

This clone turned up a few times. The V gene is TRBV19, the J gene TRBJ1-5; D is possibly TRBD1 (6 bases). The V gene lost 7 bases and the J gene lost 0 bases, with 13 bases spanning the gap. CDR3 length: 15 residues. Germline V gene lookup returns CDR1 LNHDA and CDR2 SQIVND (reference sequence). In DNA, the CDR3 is TGTGCCAGTATCCCGGTAGGGGGTAGCAATCAGCCCCAGCATTTT. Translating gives CASIPVGGSNQPQHF.

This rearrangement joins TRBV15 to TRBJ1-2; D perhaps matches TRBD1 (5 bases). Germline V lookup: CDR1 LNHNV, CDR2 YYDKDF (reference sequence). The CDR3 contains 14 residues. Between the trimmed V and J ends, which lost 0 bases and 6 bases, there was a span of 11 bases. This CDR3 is CATSRDGAADGYTF. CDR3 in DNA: TGTGCCACCAGCAGAGATGGGGCGGCGGATGGCTACACCTTC.

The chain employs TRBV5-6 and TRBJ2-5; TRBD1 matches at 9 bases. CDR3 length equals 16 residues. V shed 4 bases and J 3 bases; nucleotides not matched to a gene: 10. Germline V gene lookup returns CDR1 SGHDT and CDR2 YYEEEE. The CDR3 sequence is CASSVGRDRVEETQYF. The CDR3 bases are TGTGCCAGCAGCGTCGGCCGGGACAGGGTGGAAGAGACCCAGTACTTC.

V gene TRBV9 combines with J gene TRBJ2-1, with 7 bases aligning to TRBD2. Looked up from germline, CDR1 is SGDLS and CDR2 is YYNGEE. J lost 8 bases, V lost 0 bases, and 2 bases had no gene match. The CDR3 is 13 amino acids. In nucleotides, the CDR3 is TGTGCCAGCAGCGTAGGTGCGGGAGATGAGCAGTTCTTC. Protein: CASSVGAGDEQFF.

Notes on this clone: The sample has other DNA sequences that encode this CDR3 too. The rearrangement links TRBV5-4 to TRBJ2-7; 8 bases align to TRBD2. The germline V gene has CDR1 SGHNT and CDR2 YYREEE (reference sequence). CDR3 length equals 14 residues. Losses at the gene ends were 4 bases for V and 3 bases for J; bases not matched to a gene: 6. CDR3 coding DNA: TGTGCCAGCAGCCTGACTAGCGCAAGCTACGAGCAGTACTTC. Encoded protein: CASSLTSASYEQYF. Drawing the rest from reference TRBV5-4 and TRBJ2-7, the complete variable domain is ETGVTQSPTHLIKTRGQQVTLRCSSQSGHNTVSWYQQALGQGPQFIFQYYREEENGRGNFPPRFSGLQFPNYSSELNVNALELDDSALYLCASSLTSASYEQYFGPGTRLTVT.

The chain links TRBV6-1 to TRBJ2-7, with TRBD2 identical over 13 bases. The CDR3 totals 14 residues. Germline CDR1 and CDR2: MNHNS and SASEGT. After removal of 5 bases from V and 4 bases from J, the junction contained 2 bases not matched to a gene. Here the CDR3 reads CASSPLAGGYEQYF. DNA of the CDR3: TGTGCCAGCAGTCCACTAGCGGGAGGGTACGAGCAGTACTTC.

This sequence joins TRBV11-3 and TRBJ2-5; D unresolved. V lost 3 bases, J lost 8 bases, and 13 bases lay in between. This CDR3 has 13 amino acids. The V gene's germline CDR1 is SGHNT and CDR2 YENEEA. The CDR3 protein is CASSFAQDTTQYF. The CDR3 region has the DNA TGTGCCAGCAGCTTTGCCCAAGACACAACCCAGTACTTC.

CDR3 in amino acids: CAGTSGMFGQFF. CDR3 nucleotides: TGTGCCGGGACTAGCGGGATGTTCGGGCAGTTCTTC. The chain employs TRBV30 and TRBJ2-1; 13 nucleotides line up with TRBD2. V lost 8 bases to trimming and J lost 12 bases; unmatched junction nucleotides: 7. The CDR3 length is 12 residues. CDR1 and CDR2 from the germline V gene are GTSNPN and SVGIG (reference sequence).

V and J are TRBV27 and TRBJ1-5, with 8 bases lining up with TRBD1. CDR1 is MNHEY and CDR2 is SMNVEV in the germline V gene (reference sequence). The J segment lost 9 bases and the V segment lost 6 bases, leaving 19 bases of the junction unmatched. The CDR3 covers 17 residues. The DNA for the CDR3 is TGTGCCAGCAGAAAGTTGGGTGGACAGGGCTTCCTCGGGCCCCAGCATTTT. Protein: CASRKLGGQGFLGPQHF.

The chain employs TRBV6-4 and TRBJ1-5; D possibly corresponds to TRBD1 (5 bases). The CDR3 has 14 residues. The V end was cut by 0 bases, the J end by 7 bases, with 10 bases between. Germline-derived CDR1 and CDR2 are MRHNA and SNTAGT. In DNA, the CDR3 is TGTGCCAGCAGTGACTCTGGGCAGGGCCAGCCCCAGCATTTT. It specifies CASSDSGQGQPQHF.

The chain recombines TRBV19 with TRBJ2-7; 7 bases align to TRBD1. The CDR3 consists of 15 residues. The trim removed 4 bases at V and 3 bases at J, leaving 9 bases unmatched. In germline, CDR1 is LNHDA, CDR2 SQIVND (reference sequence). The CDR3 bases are TGTGCCAGTAGTAGAATGAAGGACAGGAACTACGAGCAGTACTTC. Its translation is CASSRMKDRNYEQYF.

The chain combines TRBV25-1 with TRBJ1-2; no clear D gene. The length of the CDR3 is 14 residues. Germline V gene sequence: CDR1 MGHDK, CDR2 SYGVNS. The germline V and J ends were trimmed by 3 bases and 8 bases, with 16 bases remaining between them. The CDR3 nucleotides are TGTGCCAGCAGTGATACGGGGAGGGTTACAGGCTACACCTTC. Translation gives CASSDTGRVTGYTF.

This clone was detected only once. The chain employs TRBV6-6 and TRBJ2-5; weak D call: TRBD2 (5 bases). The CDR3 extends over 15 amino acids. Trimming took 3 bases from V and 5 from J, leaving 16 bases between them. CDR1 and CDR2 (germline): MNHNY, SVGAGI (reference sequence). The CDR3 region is CASSYTPYGEETQYF. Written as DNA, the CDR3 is TGTGCCAGCAGTTATACCCCCTACGGGGAGGAGACCCAGTACTTC.

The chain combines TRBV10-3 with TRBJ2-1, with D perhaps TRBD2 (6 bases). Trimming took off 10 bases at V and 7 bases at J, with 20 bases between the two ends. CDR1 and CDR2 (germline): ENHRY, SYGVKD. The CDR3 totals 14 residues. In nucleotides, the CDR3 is TGTGCCACCTTACTCCCGGGAGAGGAAAATGAGCAGTTCTTC. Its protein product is CATLLPGEENEQFF.

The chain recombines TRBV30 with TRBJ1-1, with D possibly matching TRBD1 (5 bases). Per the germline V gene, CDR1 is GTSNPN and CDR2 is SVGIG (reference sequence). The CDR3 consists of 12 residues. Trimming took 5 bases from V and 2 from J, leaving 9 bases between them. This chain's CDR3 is CAWEDSNTEAFF. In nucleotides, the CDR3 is TGTGCCTGGGAAGACAGTAACACTGAAGCTTTCTTT.

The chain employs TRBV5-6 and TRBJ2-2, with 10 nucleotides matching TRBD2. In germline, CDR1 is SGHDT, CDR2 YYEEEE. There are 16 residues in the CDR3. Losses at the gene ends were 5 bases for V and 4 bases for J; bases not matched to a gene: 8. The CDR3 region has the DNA TGTGCCAGCAGTGTGGGGCTAGCGGGAGCCACCGGGGAGCTGTTTTTT. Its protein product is CASSVGLAGATGELFF.

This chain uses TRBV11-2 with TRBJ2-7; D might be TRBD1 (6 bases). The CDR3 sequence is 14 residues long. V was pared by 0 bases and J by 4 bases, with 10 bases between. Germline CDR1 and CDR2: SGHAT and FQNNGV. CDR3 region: CASSLDRGLYEQYF. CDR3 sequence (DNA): TGTGCCAGCAGCTTAGATAGGGGGTTGTACGAGCAGTACTTC.

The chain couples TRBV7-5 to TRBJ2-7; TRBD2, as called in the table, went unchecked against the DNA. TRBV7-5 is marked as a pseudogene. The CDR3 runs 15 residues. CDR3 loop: CARRGALRESYEQYF. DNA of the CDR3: TGTGCCAGAAGGGGAGCCTTACGGGAATCCTACGAGCAGTACTTC.

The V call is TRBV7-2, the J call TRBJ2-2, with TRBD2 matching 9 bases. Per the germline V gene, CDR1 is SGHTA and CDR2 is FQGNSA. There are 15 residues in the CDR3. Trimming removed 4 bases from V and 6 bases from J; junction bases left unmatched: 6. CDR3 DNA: TGTGCCAGCAGCTACATACGGACTAGCGCCGGGGAGCTGTTTTTT. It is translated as CASSYIRTSAGELFF.

CDR3 coding DNA: TGTGCCAGCAGTGGTTCACAGCCACTCTACGAGCAGTACTTC. Translated, it gives CASSGSQPLYEQYF. The chain is built from TRBV6-4 and TRBJ2-7; no definite D call. Per germline, CDR1 MRHNA and CDR2 SNTAGT. The CDR3 contains 14 residues. V was pared by 4 bases and J by 3 bases, with 13 bases between.

CDR3 nucleotide sequence: TGTGCCAGCAGCACGAGACAGGGCGGCTATGGCTACACCTTC. This encodes CASSTRQGGYGYTF. This chain joins TRBV9 and TRBJ1-2; 7 bases are shared with TRBD1. Losses at the gene ends were 4 bases for V and 4 bases for J; bases not matched to a gene: 7. Germline loops: CDR1 SGDLS, CDR2 YYNGEE. The CDR3 covers 14 residues. Looking up the rest from reference TRBV9 and TRBJ1-2 gives the full variable domain: DSGVTQTPKHLITATGQRVTLRCSPRSGDLSVYWYQQSLDQGLQFLIQYYNGEERAKGNILERFSAQQFPDLHSELNLSSLELGDSALYFCASSTRQGGYGYTFGSGTRLTVV.

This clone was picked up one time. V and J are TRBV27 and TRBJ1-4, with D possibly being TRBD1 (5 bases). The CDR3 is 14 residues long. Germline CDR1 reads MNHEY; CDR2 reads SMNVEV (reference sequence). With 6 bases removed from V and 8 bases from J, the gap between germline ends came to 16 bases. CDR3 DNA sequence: TGTGCCAGCAGACAAGCAGGGAAGGGGGAAAAACTGTTTTTT. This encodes CASRQAGKGEKLFF. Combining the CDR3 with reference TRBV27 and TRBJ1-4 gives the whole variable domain EAQVTQNPRYLITVTGKKLTVTCSQNMNHEYMSWYRQDPGLGLRQIYYSMNVEVTDKGDVPEGYKVSRKEKRNFPLILESPSPNQTSLYFCASRQAGKGEKLFFGSGTQLSVL.